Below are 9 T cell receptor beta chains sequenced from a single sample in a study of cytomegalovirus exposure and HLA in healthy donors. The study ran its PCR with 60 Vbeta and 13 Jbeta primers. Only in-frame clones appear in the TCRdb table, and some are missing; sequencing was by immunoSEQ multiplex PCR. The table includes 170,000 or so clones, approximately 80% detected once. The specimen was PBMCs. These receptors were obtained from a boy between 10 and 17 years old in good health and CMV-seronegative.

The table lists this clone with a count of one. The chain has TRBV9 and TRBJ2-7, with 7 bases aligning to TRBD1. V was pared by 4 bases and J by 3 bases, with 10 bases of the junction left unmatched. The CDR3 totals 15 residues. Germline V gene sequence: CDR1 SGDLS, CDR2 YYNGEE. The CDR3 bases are TGTGCCAGCAGCCCCCACCCCGGGACAGTCTACGAGCAGTACTTC. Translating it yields CASSPHPGTVYEQYF.

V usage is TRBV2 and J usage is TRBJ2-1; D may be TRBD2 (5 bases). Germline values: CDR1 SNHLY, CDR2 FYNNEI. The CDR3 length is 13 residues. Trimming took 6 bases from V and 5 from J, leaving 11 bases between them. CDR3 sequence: CASRRRVDNEQFF. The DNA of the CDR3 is TGTGCCAGCAGGCGGCGGGTCGACAATGAGCAGTTCTTC.

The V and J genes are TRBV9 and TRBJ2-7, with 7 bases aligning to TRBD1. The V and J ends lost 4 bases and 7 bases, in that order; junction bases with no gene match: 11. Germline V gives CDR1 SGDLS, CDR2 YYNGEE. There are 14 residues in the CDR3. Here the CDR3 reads CASSPRDSLREQYF. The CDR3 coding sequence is TGTGCCAGCAGCCCTCGGGACAGCCTCAGAGAGCAGTACTTC.

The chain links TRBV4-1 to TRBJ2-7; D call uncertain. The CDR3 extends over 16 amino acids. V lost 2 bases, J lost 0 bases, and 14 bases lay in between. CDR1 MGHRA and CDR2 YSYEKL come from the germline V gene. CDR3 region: CASSQPSPGSSYEQYF. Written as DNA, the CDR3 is TGCGCCAGCAGCCAACCCTCCCCAGGAAGCTCCTACGAGCAGTACTTC.

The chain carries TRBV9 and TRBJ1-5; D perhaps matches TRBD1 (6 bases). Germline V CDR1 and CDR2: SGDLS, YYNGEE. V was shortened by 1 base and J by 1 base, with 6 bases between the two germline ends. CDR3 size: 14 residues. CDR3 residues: CASSVRGSNQPQHF. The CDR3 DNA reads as TGTGCCAGCAGCGTAAGGGGGAGCAATCAGCCCCAGCATTTT.

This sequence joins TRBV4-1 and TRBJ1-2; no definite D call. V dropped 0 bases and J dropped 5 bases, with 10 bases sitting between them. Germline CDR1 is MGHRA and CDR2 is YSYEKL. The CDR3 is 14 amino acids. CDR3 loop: CASSQDPVAYGYTF. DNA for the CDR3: TGCGCCAGCAGCCAAGATCCGGTTGCTTATGGCTACACCTTC.

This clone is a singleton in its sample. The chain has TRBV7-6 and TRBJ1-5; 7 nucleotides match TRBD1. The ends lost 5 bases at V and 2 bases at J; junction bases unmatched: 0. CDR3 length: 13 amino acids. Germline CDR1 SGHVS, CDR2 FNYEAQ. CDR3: CASSTGGNQPQHF. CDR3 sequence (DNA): TGTGCCAGCAGCACAGGGGGCAATCAGCCCCAGCATTTT.

This CDR3 is CASSLDPLAGTKQYF. The CDR3 nucleotides are TGTGCCAGCAGCTTAGACCCCCTAGCGGGCACTAAGCAGTACTTC. The gene calls are TRBV7-2 and TRBJ2-7; 8 nucleotides match TRBD2. The length of the CDR3 is 15 residues. The V and J ends lost 1 base and 8 bases, in that order; junction bases with no gene match: 10. CDR1 SGHTA and CDR2 FQGNSA come from the germline V gene.

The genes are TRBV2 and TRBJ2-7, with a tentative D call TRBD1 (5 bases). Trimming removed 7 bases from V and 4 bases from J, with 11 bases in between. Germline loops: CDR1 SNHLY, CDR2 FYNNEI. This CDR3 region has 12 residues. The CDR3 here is CASTTAVYEQYF. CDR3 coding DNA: TGTGCCAGCACGACAGCCGTATACGAGCAGTACTTC.